The 5 T cell receptor beta chains below come from one sample, sequenced in a study of T cell responses to AZD1222 COVID-19 vaccine. Profiling relied on immunoSEQ multiplex PCR, and the TCRdb table lists in-frame clones only, not all of them. The profile shows some 150,000 clones, roughly 84% of them singletons. The source was peripheral blood, collected 28 days after the second AZD1222 dose. All receptors come from an adult who received the AZD1222 COVID-19 vaccine.

The rearrangement links TRBV6-7 to TRBJ2-7; D uncertain. TRBV6-7 carries the ORF label, with uncertain function. This CDR3 has 11 residues. The V and J ends lost 7 bases and 3 bases respectively, with 7 bases between them. The CDR3 loop is CASIRSYEQYF. The CDR3 DNA follows: TGTGCCAGCATTCGAAGCTACGAGCAGTACTTC.

The genes are TRBV28 and TRBJ2-3; maybe TRBD2 (5 bases). CDR1 and CDR2 (germline): MDHEN, SYDVKM. With 3 bases removed from V and 1 base from J, the gap between germline ends came to 14 bases. The CDR3 runs to 16 residues. The chain's CDR3 is CASSLSQVGGTDTQYF. The CDR3 nucleotides read TGTGCCAGCAGTTTGTCTCAGGTCGGGGGCACAGATACGCAGTATTTT. The entire variable domain, with the rest obtained from reference TRBV28 and TRBJ2-3, is as follows: DVKVTQSSRYLVKRTGEKVFLECVQDMDHENMFWYRQDPGLGLRLIYFSYDVKMKEKGDIPEGYSVSREKKERFSLILESASTNQTSMYLCASSLSQVGGTDTQYFGPGTRLTVL.

J is TRBJ1-1 and V is TRBV6-5, with unresolved D. The CDR3 has 14 residues. From germline, CDR1 is MNHEY and CDR2 SVGAGI. Trimming pared 7 bases from V and 6 bases from J, leaving 18 bases between. CDR3 sequence (DNA): TGTGCCAGCACCGACCTACTGAGGGAAGCTGAAGCTTTCTTT. It translates to CASTDLLREAEAFF.

J is TRBJ1-6 and V is TRBV14; 7 bases map to TRBD1. The CDR3 has 14 amino acids. CDR1 is SGHDN, CDR2 FVKESK, per germline. V lost 5 bases and J lost 8; bases outside the gene matches: 6. CDR3 amino acids: CASSEGAGDSPLHF. Written as DNA, the CDR3 is TGTGCCAGCAGCGAGGGGGCGGGAGATTCACCCCTCCACTTT.

In the case of this clone: A read error may produce the germline difference seen at one junction end. The chain couples TRBV6-1 to TRBJ1-2; unclear D gene. The length of the CDR3 is 11 residues. Looked up from germline, CDR1 is MNHNS and CDR2 is SASEGT. The CDR3 region has the DNA TGTGCCAGCGGTGAGTCGGTTGGCTACACCTTC. As protein: CASGESVGYTF.